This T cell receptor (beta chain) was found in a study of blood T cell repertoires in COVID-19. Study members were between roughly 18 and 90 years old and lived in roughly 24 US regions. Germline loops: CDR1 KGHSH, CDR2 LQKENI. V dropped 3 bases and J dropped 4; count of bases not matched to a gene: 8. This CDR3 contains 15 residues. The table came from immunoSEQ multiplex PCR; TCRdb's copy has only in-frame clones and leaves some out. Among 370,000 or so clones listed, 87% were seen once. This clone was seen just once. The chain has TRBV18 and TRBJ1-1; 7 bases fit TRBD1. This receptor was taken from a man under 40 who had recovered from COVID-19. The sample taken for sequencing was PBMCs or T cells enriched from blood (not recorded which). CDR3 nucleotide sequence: TGTGCCAGCTCACCTCAGACAGGGTTGGGCACTGAAGCTTTCTTT. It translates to CASSPQTGLGTEAFF.